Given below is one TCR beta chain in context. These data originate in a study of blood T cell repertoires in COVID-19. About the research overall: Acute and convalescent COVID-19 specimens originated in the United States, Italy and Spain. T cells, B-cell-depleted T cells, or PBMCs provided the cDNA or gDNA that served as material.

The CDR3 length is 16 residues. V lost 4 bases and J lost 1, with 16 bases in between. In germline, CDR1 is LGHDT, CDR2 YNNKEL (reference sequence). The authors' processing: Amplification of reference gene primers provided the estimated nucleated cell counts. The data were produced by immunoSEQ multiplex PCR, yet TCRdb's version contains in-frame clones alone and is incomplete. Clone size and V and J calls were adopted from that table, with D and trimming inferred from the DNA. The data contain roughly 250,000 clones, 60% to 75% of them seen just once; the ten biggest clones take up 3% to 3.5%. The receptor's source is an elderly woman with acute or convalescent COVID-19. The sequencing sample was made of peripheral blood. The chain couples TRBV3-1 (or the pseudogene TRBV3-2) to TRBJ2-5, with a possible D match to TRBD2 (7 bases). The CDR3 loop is CASSLWGGGTQETQYF. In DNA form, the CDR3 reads TGTGCCAGCAGCCTTTGGGGAGGGGGGACCCAAGAGACCCAGTACTTC.